The source of this TCR beta chain is a study of cytomegalovirus exposure and HLA in healthy donors. Study overall: Earlier results showed 90 million to 120 million unique TCR beta sequences derived from approximately 180 million T cells.

As for this clone: Its antigen is as yet unknown.

It was with 60 Vbeta and 13 Jbeta primers that the PCR ran. Using immunoSEQ multiplex PCR, the repertoire was profiled, and TCRdb retains in-frame clones only, with some absent. The table records about 31,000 clones, about 60% of them present only once. Study-level results: The likely origin of a cluster of highly shared sequence variants was a sequencing artifact. Apart from CMV serostatus, no immune exposure information was available. Donors belonging to an Asian-associated ancestry cluster reportedly showed fewer N-insertions in productive TCRs than the approximately 670-donor mean, according to what a later analysis found.

Sequenced material: PBMCs. The receptor was isolated from a man aged 50 or older in good health and CMV-seropositive.

In DNA, the CDR3 is TGTGCCAGCAGTGAAAGGCAGGATGCAACTGAAGCTTTCTTT. This encodes CASSERQDATEAFF. The rearrangement links TRBV27 to TRBJ1-1; D remains ambiguous. Trimming removed 5 bases from V and 5 bases from J, with 15 bases in between. CDR1 and CDR2 from the germline V gene are MNHEY and SMNVEV (reference sequence). The CDR3 loop spans 14 amino acids.